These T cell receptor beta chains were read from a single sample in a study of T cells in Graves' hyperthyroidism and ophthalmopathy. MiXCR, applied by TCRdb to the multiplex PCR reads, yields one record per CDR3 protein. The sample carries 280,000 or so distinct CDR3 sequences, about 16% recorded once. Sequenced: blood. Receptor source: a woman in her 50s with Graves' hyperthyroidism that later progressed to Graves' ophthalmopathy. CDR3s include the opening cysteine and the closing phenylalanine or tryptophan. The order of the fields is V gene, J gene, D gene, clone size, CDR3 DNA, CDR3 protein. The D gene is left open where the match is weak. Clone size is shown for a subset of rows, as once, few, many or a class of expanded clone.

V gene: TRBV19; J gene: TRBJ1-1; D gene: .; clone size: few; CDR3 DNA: TGTGCCAGTAGGAATTCCGGGGGGTATGAAGCTTTCTTT; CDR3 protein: CASRNSGGYEAFF
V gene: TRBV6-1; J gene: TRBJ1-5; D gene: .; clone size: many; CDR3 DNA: TGTGCCAGCAGGAGTAGGGCCTCTTACGAGGTTCCGAGTCAGCCCCAGCATTTT; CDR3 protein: CASRSRASYEVPSQPQHF
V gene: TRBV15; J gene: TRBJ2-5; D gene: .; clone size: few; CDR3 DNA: TGTGCCACCAGCAGAGATGAGGCAGAGGTAGAGACCCAGTACTTC; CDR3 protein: CATSRDEAEVETQYF
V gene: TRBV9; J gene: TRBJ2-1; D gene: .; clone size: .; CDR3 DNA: TGTGCCAGCAGCGTAGCTAGCGACCCCTACAATGAGCAGTTCTTC; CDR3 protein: CASSVASDPYNEQFF
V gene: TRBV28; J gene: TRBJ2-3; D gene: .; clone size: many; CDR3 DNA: TGTGCCAGCAGCTTAATCCTTCGGCGGACTAGCACAGATACGCAGTATTTT; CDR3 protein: CASSLILRRTSTDTQYF
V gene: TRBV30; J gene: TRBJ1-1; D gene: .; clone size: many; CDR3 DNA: TGTGCCTGGAGTATGGGGCCTGAAGCTTTCTTT; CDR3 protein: CAWSMGPEAFF
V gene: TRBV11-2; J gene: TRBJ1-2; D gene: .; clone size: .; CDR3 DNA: TGTGCCAGCAGCTTAAACCCCACGTGGTATGGCTACACCTTC; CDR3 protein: CASSLNPTWYGYTF
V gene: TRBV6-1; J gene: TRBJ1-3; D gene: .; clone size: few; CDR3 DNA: TGTGCCAGCAGTGAGGATGACACCATATATTTT; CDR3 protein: CASSEDDTIYF
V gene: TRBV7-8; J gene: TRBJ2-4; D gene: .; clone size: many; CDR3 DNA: TGTGCCAGCAGCTTAGAGAGACTAATGGCCAAAAACATTCAGTACTTC; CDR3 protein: CASSLERLMAKNIQYF
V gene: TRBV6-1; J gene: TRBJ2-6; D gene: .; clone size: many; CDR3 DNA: TGTGCCGTCGGAAGAGGGGGGCTGGTTCCTGGGGCCAACGTCCTGACTTTC; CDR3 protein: CAVGRGGLVPGANVLTF
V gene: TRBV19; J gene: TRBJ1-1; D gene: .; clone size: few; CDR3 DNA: TGTGCCAGTAGTATAGTGGGAACGAACACTGAAGCTTTCTTT; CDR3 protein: CASSIVGTNTEAFF
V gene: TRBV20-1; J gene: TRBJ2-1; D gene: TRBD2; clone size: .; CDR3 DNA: TGCAGTGCCGAATCAAGCGGGGCTAGCTCCTACAATGAGCAGTTCTTC; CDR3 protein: CSAESSGASSYNEQFF
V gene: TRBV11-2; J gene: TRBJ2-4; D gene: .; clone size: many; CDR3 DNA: TGTGCCAGCAGCTTAGGCTGGCCGGGAGCCAAAAACATTCAGTACTTC; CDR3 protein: CASSLGWPGAKNIQYF
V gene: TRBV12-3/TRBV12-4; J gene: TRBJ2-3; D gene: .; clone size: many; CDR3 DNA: TGTGCCAGCAGCAACAGTGGTGGGAGAGATACGCAGTATTTT; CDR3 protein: CASSNSGGRDTQYF
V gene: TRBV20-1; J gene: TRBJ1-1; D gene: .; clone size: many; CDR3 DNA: TGCAGTGCTGGGGGAGACACTGAAGCTTTCTTT; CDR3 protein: CSAGGDTEAFF
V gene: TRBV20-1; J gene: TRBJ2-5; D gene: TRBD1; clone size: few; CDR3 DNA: TGCAGTGCTAGAGATCAGGGCAGGGGGCGCGAGACCCAGTACTTC; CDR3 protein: CSARDQGRGRETQYF
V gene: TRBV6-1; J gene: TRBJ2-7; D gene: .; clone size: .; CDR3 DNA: TGTGCCAGCAGTGAGAGTCTTAGGGGGTTTAGATACGAGCAGTACTTC; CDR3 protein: CASSESLRGFRYEQYF
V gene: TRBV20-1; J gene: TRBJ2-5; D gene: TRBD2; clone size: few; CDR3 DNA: TGCAGTGCTTTAGCGGGAGTCGGATCGGGATTGTTGAAGACCCAGTACTTC; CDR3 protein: CSALAGVGSGLLKTQYF
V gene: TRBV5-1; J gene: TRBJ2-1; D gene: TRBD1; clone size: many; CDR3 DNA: TGCGCCAGTTCCCGGGACAGGGGGCTGGATGAGCAGTTCTTC; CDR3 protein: CASSRDRGLDEQFF
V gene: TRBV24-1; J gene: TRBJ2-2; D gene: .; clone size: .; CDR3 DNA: TGTGCCACCAGTGATTTGCGGGACGGTGTAGGGGAGCTGTTTTTT; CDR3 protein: CATSDLRDGVGELFF
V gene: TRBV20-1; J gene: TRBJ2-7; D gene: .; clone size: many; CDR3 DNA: TGCAGTGCTAGAGATCGGGCAGGGCTCCACTACGAGCAGTACTTC; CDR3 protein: CSARDRAGLHYEQYF
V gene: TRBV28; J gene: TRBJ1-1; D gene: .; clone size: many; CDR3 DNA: TGTGCCAGCAGTTTAAGACGCCGCAGGGTCAACACTGAAGCTTTCTTT; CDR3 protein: CASSLRRRRVNTEAFF
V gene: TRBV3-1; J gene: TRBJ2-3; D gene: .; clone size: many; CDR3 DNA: TGTGCCAGCAGCCATTGGCAGGGATCCACAGATACGCAGTATTTT; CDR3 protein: CASSHWQGSTDTQYF
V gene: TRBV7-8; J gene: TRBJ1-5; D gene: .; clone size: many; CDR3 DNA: TGTGCCAGCAGTGAGGGAGACTATAGCAATCAGCCCCAGCATTTT; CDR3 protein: CASSEGDYSNQPQHF
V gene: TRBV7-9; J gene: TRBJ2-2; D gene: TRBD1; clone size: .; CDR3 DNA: TGTGCCAGCGGGACAGTTAGCACCGGGGAGCTGTTTTTT; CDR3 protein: CASGTVSTGELFF
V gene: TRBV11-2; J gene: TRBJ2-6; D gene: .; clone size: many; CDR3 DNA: TGTGCCAGCAGCCGGGTGTCTGGGGCCAACGTCCTGACTTTC; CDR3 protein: CASSRVSGANVLTF
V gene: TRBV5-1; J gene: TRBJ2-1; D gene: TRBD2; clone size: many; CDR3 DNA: TGCGCCAGCAGTCTTTACGTTAGCGGGAGGGAACACAATGAGCAGTTCTTC; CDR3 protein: CASSLYVSGREHNEQFF
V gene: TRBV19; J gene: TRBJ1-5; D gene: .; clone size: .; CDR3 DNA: TGTGCCAGTAGTATTGAAGGTTATCAGCCCCAGCATTTT; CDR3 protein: CASSIEGYQPQHF
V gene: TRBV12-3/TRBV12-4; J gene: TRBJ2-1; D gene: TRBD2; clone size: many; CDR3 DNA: TGTGCCAGCAGTTTAGCGGGAGGGACCCACAATGAGCAGTTCTTC; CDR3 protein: CASSLAGGTHNEQFF
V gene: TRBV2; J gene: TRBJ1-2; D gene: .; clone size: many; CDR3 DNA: TGTGCCAGCAGTTCAGGGCCGCGCTATGGCTACACCTTC; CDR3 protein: CASSSGPRYGYTF
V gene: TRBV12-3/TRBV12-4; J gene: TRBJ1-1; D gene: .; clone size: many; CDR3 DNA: TGTGCCAGCACCCGAACAGGGTTCACTGAAGCTTTCTTT; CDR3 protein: CASTRTGFTEAFF
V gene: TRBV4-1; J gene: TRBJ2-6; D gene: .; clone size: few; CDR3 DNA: TGCGCCAGCAGCCAAGATTACGGGGCTGGGGCCAACGTCCTGACTTTC; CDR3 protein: CASSQDYGAGANVLTF
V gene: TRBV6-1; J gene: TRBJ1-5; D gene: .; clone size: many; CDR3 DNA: TGTGCCAGCAGCACCTACGGGACGGTTAGCAATCAGCCCCAGCATTTT; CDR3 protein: CASSTYGTVSNQPQHF
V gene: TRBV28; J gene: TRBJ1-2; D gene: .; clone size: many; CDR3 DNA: TGTGCCAGCAGTCCGGGGGGGCGTGGGGGCTACACCTTC; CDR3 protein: CASSPGGRGGYTF
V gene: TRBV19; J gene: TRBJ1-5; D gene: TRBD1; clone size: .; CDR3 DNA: TGTGCCAGTAGTGTCGACAGGGTTAGCAATCAGCCCCAGCATTTT; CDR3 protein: CASSVDRVSNQPQHF